A single sample gave rise to the 20 T cell receptor beta chains below, sequenced in a study of spatial heterogeneity in lung cancer. The study's findings and limits: Expanded alpha and beta TCR counts within tumors tracked tumor mutation counts.

What these receptors recognize is not known. The time point here: sample taken at primary tumor resection. MiXCR was run by TCRdb on the 5' RACE reads, yielding one entry per CDR3 protein. This repertoire shows 20,000 to 25,000 distinct CDR3 sequences, around 2.8% found once; its top ten account for approximately 8.3%. The sample in question was lung tumor tissue, obtained at surgery. The receptors were sampled from a male donor with early-stage non-small cell lung cancer.

In this sample, this clonotype turned up many times. The chain couples TRBV27 to TRBJ2-7, with TRBD2 identical over 14 bases. V lost 8 bases and J lost 9; bases outside the gene matches: 18. This CDR3 region has 17 residues. From germline, CDR1 is MNHEY and CDR2 SMNVEV (reference sequence). The CDR3 DNA reads as TGTGCCAGCGGGACCTGGACTAGCGGGAGGAGGGGCCTTGGGCAGTACTTC. It yields the protein CASGTWTSGRRGLGQYF.

This clonotype occurred many times. This chain links TRBV3-1 with TRBJ1-2; D not resolved. The CDR3 is 16 residues long. V lost 1 base, J lost 2 bases, and 14 bases lay in between. The germline V gene has CDR1 LGHDT and CDR2 YNNKEL (reference sequence). The CDR3 DNA is TGTGCCAGCAGCCAAGTAAGCATGGCGGCGAACTATGGCTACACCTTC. Encoded protein: CASSQVSMAANYGYTF. Together with reference TRBV3-1 and TRBJ1-2, the CDR3 gives the full variable domain: DTAVSQTPKYLVTQMGNDKSIKCEQNLGHDTMYWYKQDSKKFLKIMFSYNNKELIINETVPNRFSPKSPDKAHLNLHINSLELGDSAVYFCASSQVSMAANYGYTFGSGTRLTVV.

This clonotype was detected many times. This chain joins TRBV24-1 and TRBJ2-1; weak D call: TRBD1 (6 bases). Germline V gene data show CDR1 as KGHDR and CDR2 as SFDVKD. This CDR3 region has 16 residues. The V end lost 4 bases, the J end lost 2 bases, and 14 bases lay between the germline ends. CDR3 coding DNA: TGTGCCACCAGTGACCCCGGACAGAATACCTACAATGAGCAGTTCTTC. This encodes CATSDPGQNTYNEQFF.

Ten or more counts support this clonotype. The chain employs TRBV24-1 and TRBJ2-1; 16 bases agree with TRBD2. The germline gives CDR1 KGHDR, CDR2 SFDVKD. V was clipped by 3 bases and J by 8 bases; unmatched bases: 3. The CDR3 totals 16 residues. The CDR3 nucleotides are TGTGCCACCAGTGATGCCGGGACTAGCGGGAGGGATGAGCAGTTCTTC. Encoded protein: CATSDAGTSGRDEQFF.

In this sample, this clonotype turned up many times. The V call is TRBV28, the J call TRBJ1-2, with unresolved D. Looked up from germline, CDR1 is MDHEN and CDR2 is SYDVKM. CDR3 size: 11 residues. The germline V and J ends were trimmed by 4 bases and 5 bases, with 5 bases remaining between them. CDR3 protein: CASSSRYGYTF. The CDR3 coding sequence is TGTGCCAGCAGTTCCCGTTATGGCTACACCTTC.

This clonotype was seen many times. This chain uses TRBV7-2 with TRBJ2-4, with a possible D match to TRBD2 (6 bases). The CDR3 loop spans 13 amino acids. Trimming removed 7 bases from V and 8 bases from J, with 15 bases in between. In germline, CDR1 is SGHTA, CDR2 FQGNSA. CDR3 residues: CASNLGGFDIQYF. The CDR3 nucleotides read TGTGCCAGCAATCTAGGAGGGTTCGACATTCAGTACTTC.

This clonotype has ten or more counts. The V call is TRBV30, the J call TRBJ1-4; tentatively, D is TRBD1 (5 bases). The germline gives CDR1 GTSNPN, CDR2 SVGIG (reference sequence). V lost 4 bases and J 3 bases, leaving 15 bases between the germline ends. The CDR3 length is 15 residues. DNA for the CDR3: TGTGCCTGGAAGGGGTACGTCACGTCTAATGAAAAACTGTTTTTT. Protein product: CAWKGYVTSNEKLFF.

This clonotype occurred many times. V gene TRBV7-9 combines with J gene TRBJ1-2; 12 bases are a match to TRBD1. The CDR3 length is 17 residues. CDR1 SEHNR and CDR2 FQNEAQ come from the germline V gene (reference sequence). Germline trimming cut 5 bases from V and 3 bases from J; bases unmatched to any gene: 10. As DNA, the CDR3 is TGTGCCAGCAGCCCCGGGACAGGGGGCTCGAAAGACTATGGCTACACCTTC. It encodes CASSPGTGGSKDYGYTF.

This clonotype was found many times. Here the CDR3 reads CSVGGVSYEQYF. In nucleotides, the CDR3 is TGCAGCGTTGGGGGGGTAAGCTACGAGCAGTACTTC. The chain is built from TRBV29-1 and TRBJ2-7; a possible D gene is TRBD2 (6 bases). Germline V gives CDR1 SQVTM, CDR2 ANQGSEA. This CDR3 spans 12 amino acids. Trimming took 4 bases from V and 3 from J, leaving 10 bases between them.

There are many counts of this clonotype. V is TRBV29-1 and J is TRBJ1-1; D might be TRBD1 (6 bases). Germline V gives CDR1 SQVTM, CDR2 ANQGSEA. The CDR3 loop spans 14 amino acids. This chain's CDR3 is CSGGPKTLNTEAFF. CDR3 nucleotides: TGCAGTGGGGGCCCAAAAACACTGAACACTGAAGCTTTCTTT.

This clonotype occurred many times. This chain connects TRBV5-1 to TRBJ2-7; 8 nucleotides agree with TRBD2. V lost 5 bases and J lost 5; bases outside the gene matches: 12. Per the germline V gene, CDR1 is SGHRS and CDR2 is YFSETQ. The CDR3 runs to 15 residues. CDR3 in amino acids: CASSRSSGGGNEQYF. CDR3 coding DNA: TGCGCCAGCAGTCGGTCCTCCGGGGGGGGCAACGAGCAGTACTTC.

This clonotype showed up many times. This CDR3 is CASSLGLANEQFF. DNA for the CDR3: TGTGCCAGCAGCTTGGGGCTAGCCAATGAGCAGTTCTTC. The V call is TRBV5-6, the J call TRBJ2-1; perhaps TRBD2 as D (5 bases). The CDR3 is 13 residues long. V was shortened by 0 bases and J by 6 bases, with 7 bases between the two germline ends. CDR1 SGHDT and CDR2 YYEEEE come from the germline V gene. Looking up the rest from reference TRBV5-6 and TRBJ2-1 gives the full variable domain: DAGVTQSPTHLIKTRGQQVTLRCSPKSGHDTVSWYQQALGQGPQFIFQYYEEEERQRGNFPDRFSGHQFPNYSSELNVNALLLGDSALYLCASSLGLANEQFFGPGTRLTVL.

This clonotype came up many times. The chain employs TRBV10-2 and TRBJ2-4, with D tentatively TRBD2 (6 bases). Between the trimmed V and J ends, which lost 3 bases and 0 bases, there was a span of 12 bases. The CDR3 totals 16 residues. Germline CDR1 and CDR2: WSHSY and SAAADI. The CDR3 DNA reads as TGCGCCAGCAGTGAATGGGGGGAATCAGCCAAAAACATTCAGTACTTC. Translation gives CASSEWGESAKNIQYF.

This clonotype was found many times. J is TRBJ2-1 and V is TRBV7-3, with 7 bases aligning to TRBD1. From germline, CDR1 is SGHTA and CDR2 FQGTGA. The CDR3 spans 14 residues. V lost 7 bases to trimming and J lost 3 bases; unmatched junction nucleotides: 6. The CDR3 protein is CASKGDRDYNEQFF. CDR3 coding DNA: TGTGCCAGCAAGGGAGACAGGGACTACAATGAGCAGTTCTTC.

This clonotype appeared many times. The gene calls are TRBV7-2 and TRBJ1-2, with unresolved D. The germline CDR1 and CDR2 sequences are SGHTA and FQGNSA. Deletions cut 0 bases from V and 3 bases from J, with 8 bases between. This CDR3 comprises 14 residues. The CDR3 loop is CASSLAGIDYGYTF. In DNA, the CDR3 is TGTGCCAGCAGCTTAGCAGGGATTGACTATGGCTACACCTTC.

This clonotype was seen at least ten times. The V call is TRBV12-3 or TRBV12-4, the J call TRBJ2-5; D remains unclear. The CDR3 contains 11 residues. The V and J ends lost 3 bases and 5 bases respectively, with 4 bases between them. This chain's CDR3 is CASSFMETQYF. CDR3 DNA: TGTGCCAGCAGTTTTATGGAGACCCAGTACTTC.

Judged by abundance, this clonotype is medium-sized. The chain recombines TRBV27 with TRBJ1-2; D may be TRBD1 (6 bases). V lost 2 bases to trimming and J lost 4 bases, with 14 bases between them. Germline assignment: CDR1 MNHEY and CDR2 SMNVEV (reference sequence). This CDR3 is 15 amino acids long. CDR3 region: CASSLGEGGIYGYTF. DNA of the CDR3: TGTGCCAGCAGTTTAGGGGAAGGGGGGATCTATGGCTACACCTTC.

This clonotype showed up many times. The chain carries TRBV28 and TRBJ2-7, with D perhaps matching TRBD1 (6 bases). CDR1 is MDHEN and CDR2 is SYDVKM in the germline V gene. V lost 4 bases and J 3 bases, leaving 10 bases between the germline ends. The CDR3 is 13 amino acids. CDR3 amino acids: CASSWTVLYEQYF. The CDR3 DNA is TGTGCCAGCAGTTGGACAGTACTCTACGAGCAGTACTTC.

This clonotype ranks as medium-sized. Written as DNA, the CDR3 is TGTGCCAGCAGCGTAGGGACCGGTGAGAATGGTAACTATGGCTACACCTTC. It is translated as CASSVGTGENGNYGYTF. The chain joins TRBV9 to TRBJ1-2; D call uncertain. V shed 0 bases and J shed 1 base, with 16 bases lying between them. Germline V lookup: CDR1 SGDLS, CDR2 YYNGEE. There are 17 residues in the CDR3.

The table lists this clonotype with many counts. The chain combines TRBV4-1 with TRBJ2-2, with D hard to call. CDR3 length: 18 amino acids. V was clipped by 0 bases and J by 3 bases, with 17 bases between them. Germline lookup yields CDR1 MGHRA and CDR2 YSYEKL. The CDR3 region has the DNA TGCGCCAGCAGCCAAGATTCCCTTCGCACCAGATACACCGGGGAGCTGTTTTTT. Translation: CASSQDSLRTRYTGELFF.